These 24 T cell receptor beta chains were all obtained from the same sample, sequenced in a study of T cells in Graves' hyperthyroidism and ophthalmopathy. It was RNA transcripts that yielded the amplified TCR beta CDR3 regions. The HTBI primer set served for first-round RT-PCR of the TCR CDR3. In TCRdb, the multiplex PCR reads were re-called with MiXCR into one record per CDR3 protein. The sample has 640,000 or so distinct CDR3 sequences; approximately 15% are singletons. Sequenced material: blood. The source of these receptors is a woman in her thirties or forties with Graves' ophthalmopathy.

This clonotype was recorded many times. This chain connects TRBV20-1 to TRBJ2-4; perhaps D is TRBD1 or TRBD2 (5 bases each). V was clipped by 0 bases and J by 10 bases, with 22 bases between them. The length of the CDR3 is 16 residues. Germline values: CDR1 DFQATT, CDR2 SNEGSKA (reference sequence). This CDR3 reads CSARDQGRGTLGIQYF. The CDR3 DNA reads as TGCAGTGCTAGAGATCAAGGTCGAGGGACCCTGGGTATTCAGTACTTC.

This clonotype was seen ten or more times. The rearrangement uses TRBV6-5 and TRBJ2-7; maybe TRBD1 (5 bases). The V and J ends lost 5 bases and 1 base respectively, with 12 bases between them. The CDR3 loop spans 14 amino acids. The germline V gene has CDR1 MNHEY and CDR2 SVGAGI. This chain's CDR3 is CASSQGSRSYEQYF. DNA for the CDR3: TGTGCCAGCAGTCAGGGATCTAGGTCCTACGAGCAGTACTTC.

The chain is built from TRBV2 and TRBJ2-5; 9 bases are shared with TRBD2. With V trimmed by 6 bases and J by 6 bases, 8 bases remained unmatched. The V gene's germline CDR1 is SNHLY and CDR2 FYNNEI. The CDR3 runs to 14 residues. The CDR3 spells CASRTGTSKQTQYF. The CDR3 DNA reads TGTGCCAGCAGGACCGGGACTAGCAAACAGACCCAGTACTTC.

This clonotype has a count of ten or more. The chain couples TRBV11-2 to TRBJ2-2; D not certain. CDR3 length equals 15 residues. Germline V gene sequence: CDR1 SGHAT, CDR2 FQNNGV. With 1 base removed from V and 4 bases from J, the gap between germline ends came to 10 bases. The CDR3 protein is CASSLGNYGTGELFF. The DNA for the CDR3 is TGTGCCAGCAGCTTAGGAAACTACGGCACCGGGGAGCTGTTTTTT.

This clonotype was counted a few times. The chain combines TRBV6-1 with TRBJ1-5; TRBD1 aligns across 11 bases. The germline V gene has CDR1 MNHNS and CDR2 SASEGT. V lost 8 bases to trimming and J lost 6 bases; unmatched junction nucleotides: 6. This CDR3 has 14 amino acids. CDR3 DNA sequence: TGTGCCAGCTTAGGACAGGGGGCAGGTCAGCCCCAGCATTTT. Its protein product is CASLGQGAGQPQHF.

Many counts were recorded for this clonotype. The gene calls are TRBV28 and TRBJ1-2, with D tentatively TRBD1 (6 bases). CDR3 size: 14 residues. Trimming took 6 bases from V and 0 from J, leaving 11 bases between them. The germline CDR1 and CDR2 sequences are MDHEN and SYDVKM. As DNA, the CDR3 is TGTGCCAGCAGGCGCAGGGGAACTAACTATGGCTACACCTTC. Translation: CASRRRGTNYGYTF.

The chain combines TRBV6-5 with TRBJ2-7, with 9 bases that match TRBD2. The CDR3 totals 15 residues. Germline trimming cut 4 bases from V and 5 bases from J; bases unmatched to any gene: 9. Germline CDR1 is MNHEY and CDR2 is SVGAGI. The DNA of the CDR3 is TGTGCCAGCAGTTCCCCGGGACTAGCTATCCACGAGCAGTACTTC. Translating gives CASSSPGLAIHEQYF.

This clonotype has a handful of counts. This sequence joins TRBV29-1 and TRBJ2-7, with unresolved D. This CDR3 is 12 amino acids long. Germline CDR1 and CDR2: SQVTM and ANQGSEA. Trimming removed 4 bases from V and 2 bases from J, with 9 bases in between. CDR3 in amino acids: CSVGWTPYEQYF. In nucleotides, the CDR3 is TGCAGCGTTGGTTGGACCCCCTACGAGCAGTACTTC.

This clonotype was observed many times. The chain recombines TRBV20-1 with TRBJ2-7, with 8 bases identical to TRBD2. V trimming: 6 bases; J trimming: 3 bases; junction bases outside the gene matches: 7. Germline CDR1 and CDR2: DFQATT and SNEGSKA (reference sequence). This CDR3 region has 13 residues. CDR3: CSAPAGVYYEQYF. CDR3 DNA sequence: TGCAGTGCCCCAGCGGGAGTCTACTACGAGCAGTACTTC.

The table lists this clonotype with many counts. The rearrangement uses TRBV24-1 and TRBJ2-7; D not certain. This CDR3 comprises 11 residues. The germline CDR1 and CDR2 sequences are KGHDR and SFDVKD. V shed 2 bases and J shed 3 bases, with 1 base lying between them. As DNA, the CDR3 is TGTGCCACCAGTGATTACTACGAGCAGTACTTC. Its translation: CATSDYYEQYF.

The table lists this clonotype with a few counts. This chain joins TRBV18 and TRBJ2-7; 8 nucleotides align to TRBD2. V was pared by 3 bases and J by 2 bases, with 3 bases of the junction left unmatched. Germline CDR1 reads KGHSH; CDR2 reads LQKENI. The CDR3 extends over 14 amino acids. CDR3 region: CASSPGLETYEQYF. CDR3 sequence (DNA): TGTGCCAGCTCACCGGGACTAGAAACCTACGAGCAGTACTTC. The complete variable domain, with remaining parts taken from reference TRBV18 and TRBJ2-7, reads NAGVMQNPRHLVRRRGQEARLRCSPMKGHSHVYWYRQLPEEGLKFMVYLQKENIIDESGMPKERFSAEFPKEGPSILRIQQVVRGDSAAYFCASSPGLETYEQYFGPGTRLTVT.

At least ten counts were recorded for this clonotype. This chain links TRBV20-1 with TRBJ2-5; TRBD2 matches 16 bases. The germline CDR1 and CDR2 sequences are DFQATT and SNEGSKA (reference sequence). J gave up 6 bases and V 5 bases, and 12 bases lay outside the gene matches. CDR3 length: 17 amino acids. The chain's CDR3 is CSAGAGTSGRAEKTQYF. CDR3 DNA sequence: TGCAGTGCTGGAGCCGGGACTAGCGGGAGGGCCGAGAAGACCCAGTACTTC.

In its sample, this clonotype was seen many times. The chain links TRBV19 to TRBJ2-5; D ambiguous. Germline V CDR1 and CDR2: LNHDA, SQIVND (reference sequence). Trimming took 4 bases from V and 5 from J, leaving 14 bases between them. The length of the CDR3 is 14 residues. As DNA, the CDR3 is TGTGCCAGTAGTACAAAAGGGCGTACGGAGACCCAGTACTTC. Translating gives CASSTKGRTETQYF.

This clonotype was observed at least ten times. CDR3 loop: CASSLVGGSETQYF. CDR3 bases: TGTGCCAGCAGTTTAGTCGGGGGTAGTGAGACCCAGTACTTC. The chain uses TRBV12-3 or TRBV12-4 and TRBJ2-5, with D perhaps matching TRBD2 (6 bases). The ends were cut back, 1 base at V and 5 bases at J, with 11 bases in the middle. The CDR3 extends over 14 amino acids.

This clonotype has ten or more counts. This chain links TRBV6-1 with TRBJ2-2; D may match TRBD1 or TRBD2 (6 bases each). The CDR3 contains 15 residues. V was pared by 6 bases and J by 4 bases, with 15 bases between. The V gene's germline CDR1 is MNHNS and CDR2 SASEGT. DNA of the CDR3: TGTGCCAGCAGCCCCCAACGGGGGCCCACCGGGGAGCTGTTTTTT. This gives the protein CASSPQRGPTGELFF.

Of note for this clonotype: Germline is not matched at one junction end, which may reflect a read error. V usage is TRBV7-3 and J usage is TRBJ1-2; TRBD1 aligns across 8 bases. Germline CDR1 is SGHTA and CDR2 is FQGTGA. The CDR3 is 14 residues long. CDR3 nucleotide sequence: TGTACCAGCAGCCTCGCCGGGACAGGCGATGGCTACACCTTC. This translates into CTSSLAGTGDGYTF.

This clonotype was recorded at least ten times. The genes are TRBV11-1 and TRBJ1-2; the D gene is possibly TRBD1 (6 bases). The CDR3 consists of 13 residues. V was shortened by 5 bases and J by 6 bases, with 13 bases between the two germline ends. Germline V gene lookup returns CDR1 SGHAT and CDR2 FQDESV (reference sequence). CDR3 sequence: CASSIGGLDGYTF. CDR3 DNA sequence: TGTGCCAGCAGCATAGGGGGACTCGATGGCTACACCTTC.

This clonotype came up a few times. The rearrangement links TRBV6-1 to TRBJ2-1; 10 bases match TRBD1. Germline CDR1 MNHNS, CDR2 SASEGT. Trimming at V came to 8 bases and at J to 7 bases, leaving 8 bases not matched to a gene. The CDR3 is made up of 14 amino acids. The CDR3 nucleotides are TGTGCCAGCGAGGACAGGGGGAATGTAAATGAGCAGTTCTTC. Amino acids: CASEDRGNVNEQFF.

Ten or more counts support this clonotype. V usage is TRBV5-5 and J usage is TRBJ2-7, with D hard to call. The V end lost 7 bases, the J end lost 7 bases, and 15 bases lay between the germline ends. Per the germline V gene, CDR1 is SGHKS and CDR2 is YYEKEE (reference sequence). CDR3 length equals 12 residues. The CDR3 coding sequence is TGTGCCAGCGAAACCGGGCTAACGGAGCAGTACTTC. Amino acid sequence: CASETGLTEQYF.

This clonotype came up many times. The chain combines TRBV10-3 with TRBJ2-7, with D perhaps being TRBD1 or TRBD2 (5 bases each). Trimming shortened V by 10 bases and J by 2 bases, and 18 bases separated the two germline ends. The CDR3 is 14 residues long. Germline V gives CDR1 ENHRY, CDR2 SYGVKD. CDR3 coding DNA: TGTGCCAAGACCTGGGGGATCGTAACCTACGAGCAGTACTTC. Translation gives CAKTWGIVTYEQYF.

This clonotype was counted at least ten times. The rearrangement links TRBV7-2 to TRBJ2-7; 10 positions agree with TRBD2. V lost 1 base to trimming and J lost 9 bases; unmatched junction nucleotides: 6. This CDR3 has 14 residues. Germline-derived CDR1 and CDR2 are SGHTA and FQGNSA. In nucleotides, the CDR3 is TGTGCCAGCAGCTTAGTAGAGCGGGAGGGAGTGCAGTACTTC. Translating gives CASSLVEREGVQYF.

At least ten counts were recorded for this clonotype. J is TRBJ2-5 and V is TRBV7-6; D not certain. The CDR3 is 15 amino acids. Trimming left V 0 bases short and J 5 bases short, with 13 bases between. The germline gives CDR1 SGHVS, CDR2 FNYEAQ. Here the CDR3 reads CASSLARLVGETQYF. The CDR3 DNA reads TGTGCCAGCAGCTTAGCGCGGCTAGTCGGGGAGACCCAGTACTTC. Full variable domain (outside the CDR3, taken from reference TRBV7-6 and TRBJ2-5): GAGVSQSPRYKVTKRGQDVALRCDPISGHVSLYWYRQALGQGPEFLTYFNYEAQQDKSGLPNDRFSAERPEGSISTLTIQRTEQRDSAMYRCASSLARLVGETQYFGPGTRLLVL.

In the case of this clonotype: At one end, the junction sequence differs from germline, possibly due to a read error. The chain has TRBV27 and TRBJ2-7; 13 bases agree with TRBD2. Germline V lookup: CDR1 MNHEY, CDR2 SMNVEV (reference sequence). The CDR3 is made up of 15 amino acids. This CDR3 is CASSPELAGGIEQYF. The CDR3 DNA follows: TGCGCCAGCAGCCCGGAACTAGCGGGAGGGATTGAGCAGTACTTC.

This clonotype was detected ten times or more. The genes are TRBV6-2 or TRBV6-3 and TRBJ2-5; 9 positions agree with TRBD1. V lost 4 bases and J lost 5; bases outside the gene matches: 14. CDR1 and CDR2 (germline): MNHEY, SVGEGT. The CDR3 is 17 amino acids. The CDR3 DNA reads TGTGCCAGCAGTTTATGGGGGACAGGGAACAAGCGTGAGACCCAGTACTTC. This gives the protein CASSLWGTGNKRETQYF.